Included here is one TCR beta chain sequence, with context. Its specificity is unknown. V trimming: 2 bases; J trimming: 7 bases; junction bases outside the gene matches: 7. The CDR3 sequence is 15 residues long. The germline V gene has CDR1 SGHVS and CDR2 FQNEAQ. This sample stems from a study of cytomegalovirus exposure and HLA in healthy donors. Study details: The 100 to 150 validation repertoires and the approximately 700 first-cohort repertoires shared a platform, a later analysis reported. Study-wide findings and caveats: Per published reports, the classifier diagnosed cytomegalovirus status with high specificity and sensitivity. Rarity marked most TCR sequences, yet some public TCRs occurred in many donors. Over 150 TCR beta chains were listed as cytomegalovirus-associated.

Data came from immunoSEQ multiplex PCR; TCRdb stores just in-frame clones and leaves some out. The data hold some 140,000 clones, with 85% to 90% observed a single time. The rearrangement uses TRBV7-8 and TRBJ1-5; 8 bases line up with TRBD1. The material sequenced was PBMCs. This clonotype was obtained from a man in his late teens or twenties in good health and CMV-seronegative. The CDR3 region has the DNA TGTGCCAGCAGCTTATTAGCAGGGGGCAGGCAGCCCCAGCATTTT. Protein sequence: CASSLLAGGRQPQHF.